This T cell receptor (beta chain) was sequenced in a study of blood T cell repertoires in COVID-19. The protocol was immunoSEQ multiplex PCR, while the TCRdb copy is restricted to in-frame clones and leaves out a portion. The sample shows hundreds of thousands of clones, about nine tenths of them seen only once. Trimming took off 0 bases at V and 4 bases at J, with 13 bases between the two ends. The CDR3 spans 16 residues. CDR1 and CDR2 (germline): SGHRS, YFSETQ. The sequencing sample was made of PBMCs or T cells enriched from blood (not recorded which). This receptor was obtained from a man between 18 and 29 years old who had recovered from COVID-19. The chain couples TRBV5-1 to TRBJ2-2; D possibly corresponds to TRBD1 (6 bases). The CDR3 nucleotides are TGCGCCAGCAGCTTGGAGGCAGGACAGAGCACCGGGGAGCTGTTTTTT. The encoded protein is CASSLEAGQSTGELFF.